One sample yielded the 5 T cell receptor beta chains listed below, sequenced in a study of CD8 T cells in Susac syndrome. RNA was extracted with the RNeasy kit, and a quantity of about 0.45 to 1 ug was reverse transcribed using random hexamers. Using its own MiXCR run on the immunoSEQ multiplex PCR reads, TCRdb lists one record per CDR3 protein. Of roughly 100,000 distinct CDR3 sequences in the sample, 95% to 96% were seen once. Specimen: CD8+ T cells from PBMCs. Receptors originate from a human donor with Susac syndrome.

The chain uses TRBV28 and TRBJ1-1; D remains unclear. CDR3 length equals 13 residues. Germline lookup yields CDR1 MDHEN and CDR2 SYDVKM. Trimming removed 6 bases at V and 8 bases at J, with 16 bases between. CDR3 sequence: CASSPSSSSEAFF. The CDR3 nucleotides read TGTGCCAGCAGCCCTTCTAGCAGCAGCGAAGCTTTCTTT.

The chain couples TRBV6-5 to TRBJ2-5; D unresolved. The CDR3 has 15 residues. V gave up 0 bases and J gave up 1 base, with 9 bases separating them. Germline lookup yields CDR1 MNHEY and CDR2 SVGAGI. CDR3 nucleotide sequence: TGTGCCAGCAGTTACTCGATACAGTCCCAAGAGACCCAGTACTTC. Protein sequence: CASSYSIQSQETQYF.

The chain links TRBV6-5 to TRBJ2-5; 7 bases agree with TRBD1. CDR1 is MNHEY, CDR2 SVGAGI, per germline. The J segment lost 5 bases and the V segment lost 6 bases, leaving 12 bases of the junction unmatched. The CDR3 spans 15 residues. The CDR3 region has the DNA TGTGCCAGCAGACCGGACAGGCCCTTAGGGGAGACCCAGTACTTC. Amino acid sequence: CASRPDRPLGETQYF.

The rearrangement joins TRBV7-9 to TRBJ1-2; 11 bases are shared with TRBD1. Germline CDR1 and CDR2: SEHNR and FQNEAQ (reference sequence). Germline trimming cut 7 bases from V and 6 bases from J; bases unmatched to any gene: 4. The CDR3 length is 13 residues. The CDR3 DNA reads TGTGCCAGCATCCGGACAGGGGGCCATGGCTACACCTTC. Its translation is CASIRTGGHGYTF.

The CDR3 DNA follows: TGTGCCATCAGTGCAATGAGCGAGACCCAGTACTTC. Its protein product is CAISAMSETQYF. The chain links TRBV10-3 to TRBJ2-5; D is uncertain. V lost 4 bases and J lost 5, with 8 bases in between. The germline V gene has CDR1 ENHRY and CDR2 SYGVKD. The CDR3 sequence is 12 residues long.